The entry that follows covers one TCR beta chain sequence. The data stem from a study of Ad26.COV2.S vaccination and SARS-CoV-2 variants. The treatment was: 15 to 20 received Ad26.COV2.S at low or high dose, single or two shots; roughly five received placebo; per-sample allocation not given. The investigators took samples on day 63 after the first vaccine or placebo injection. Generated by immunoSEQ multiplex PCR, the TCRdb table keeps only in-frame clones and is missing some. The sample has a few hundred thousand clones; 89% are singletons. Trimming stripped 4 bases from V and 0 bases from J, with 18 bases between. Germline V gives CDR1 ENHRY, CDR2 SYGVKD. The CDR3 has 17 residues.

The specimen comprised peripheral blood, sampled in a trial of Ad26.COV2.S vaccine versus placebo. This sequence originates from a person aged 18-65 years who received the Ad26.COV2.S COVID-19 vaccine or a placebo. This chain connects TRBV10-3 to TRBJ1-1, with D maybe TRBD1 (5 bases). As DNA, the CDR3 is TGTGCCATCAGTGTCAAGCCCGGGGGGACCTTGAACACTGAAGCTTTCTTT. Translation gives CAISVKPGGTLNTEAFF.